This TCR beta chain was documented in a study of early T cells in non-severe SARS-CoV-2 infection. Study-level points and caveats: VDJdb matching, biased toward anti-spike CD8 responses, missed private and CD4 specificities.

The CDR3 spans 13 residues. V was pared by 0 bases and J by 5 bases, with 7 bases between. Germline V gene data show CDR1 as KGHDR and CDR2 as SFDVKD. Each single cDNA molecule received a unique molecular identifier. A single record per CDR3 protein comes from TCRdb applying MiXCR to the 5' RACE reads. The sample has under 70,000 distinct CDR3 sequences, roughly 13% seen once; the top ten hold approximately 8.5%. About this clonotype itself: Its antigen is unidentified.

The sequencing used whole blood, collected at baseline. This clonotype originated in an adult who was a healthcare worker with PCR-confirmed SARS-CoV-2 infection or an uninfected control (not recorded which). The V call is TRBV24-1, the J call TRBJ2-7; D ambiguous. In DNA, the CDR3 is TGTGCCACCAGTGATTTGGGCCACCACGAGCAGTACTTC. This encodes CATSDLGHHEQYF.